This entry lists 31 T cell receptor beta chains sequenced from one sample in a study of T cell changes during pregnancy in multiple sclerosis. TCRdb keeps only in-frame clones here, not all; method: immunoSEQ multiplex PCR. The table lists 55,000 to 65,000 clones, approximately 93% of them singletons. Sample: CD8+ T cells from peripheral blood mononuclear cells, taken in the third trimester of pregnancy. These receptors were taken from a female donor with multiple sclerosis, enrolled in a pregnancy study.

CDR3 nucleotides: TGTGCCAGCAGTCCCCCTGTCCAGGGGAACACTGAAGCTTTCTTT. Translation: CASSPPVQGNTEAFF. The J gene is TRBJ1-1, the V gene TRBV6-5; D perhaps matches TRBD1 (5 bases). Trimming took off 5 bases at V and 1 base at J, with 14 bases between the two ends. Germline V gene data show CDR1 as MNHEY and CDR2 as SVGAGI. This CDR3 has 15 amino acids.

The CDR3 region has the DNA TGCGCCAGCAGCGGCATTGGGACAGGGGCTCGTGGAAACACCATATATTTT. Translating it yields CASSGIGTGARGNTIYF. The chain is built from TRBV4-1 and TRBJ1-3; 10 nucleotides match TRBD1. Per germline, CDR1 MGHRA and CDR2 YSYEKL. V was pared by 5 bases and J by 3 bases, with 10 bases of the junction left unmatched. This CDR3 spans 17 amino acids.

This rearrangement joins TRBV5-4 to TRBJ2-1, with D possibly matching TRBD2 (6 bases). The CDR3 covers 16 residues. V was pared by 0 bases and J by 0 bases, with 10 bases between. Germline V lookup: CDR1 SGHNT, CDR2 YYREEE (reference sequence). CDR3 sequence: CASSLGPAGSYNEQFF. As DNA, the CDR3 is TGTGCCAGCAGCTTGGGTCCAGCGGGCTCCTACAATGAGCAGTTCTTC.

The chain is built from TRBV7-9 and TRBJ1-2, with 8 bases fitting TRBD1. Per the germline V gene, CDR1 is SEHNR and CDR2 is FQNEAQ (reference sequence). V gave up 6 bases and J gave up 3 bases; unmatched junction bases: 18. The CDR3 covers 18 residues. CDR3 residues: CASSPSGWGRGPDYGYTF. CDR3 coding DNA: TGTGCCAGCAGTCCCTCAGGTTGGGGCAGGGGGCCGGACTATGGCTACACCTTC.

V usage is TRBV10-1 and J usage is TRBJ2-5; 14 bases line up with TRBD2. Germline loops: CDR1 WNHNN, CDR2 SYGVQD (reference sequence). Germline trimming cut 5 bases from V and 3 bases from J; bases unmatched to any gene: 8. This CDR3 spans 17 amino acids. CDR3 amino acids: CASSPGLAGGIEETQYF. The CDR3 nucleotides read TGCGCCAGCAGTCCCGGACTAGCGGGAGGAATAGAAGAGACCCAGTACTTC.

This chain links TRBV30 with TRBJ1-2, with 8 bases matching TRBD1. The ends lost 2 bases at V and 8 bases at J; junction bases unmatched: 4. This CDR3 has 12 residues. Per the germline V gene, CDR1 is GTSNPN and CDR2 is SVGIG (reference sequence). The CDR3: CAWSMTGEGYTF. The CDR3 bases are TGTGCCTGGAGTATGACAGGGGAAGGCTACACCTTC.

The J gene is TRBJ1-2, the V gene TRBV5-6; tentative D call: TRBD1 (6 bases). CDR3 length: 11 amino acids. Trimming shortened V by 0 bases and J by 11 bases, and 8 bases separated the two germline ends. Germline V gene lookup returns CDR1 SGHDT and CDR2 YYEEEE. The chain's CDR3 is CASSLGGRYTF. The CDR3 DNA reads TGTGCCAGCAGCTTGGGGGGGCGGTACACCTTC.

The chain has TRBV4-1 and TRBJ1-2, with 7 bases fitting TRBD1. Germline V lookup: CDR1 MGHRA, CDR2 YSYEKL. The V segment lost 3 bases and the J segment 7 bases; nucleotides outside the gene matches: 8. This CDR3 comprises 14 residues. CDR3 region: CASSQAEGAPGYTF. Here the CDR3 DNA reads TGCGCCAGCAGCCAGGCTGAGGGGGCTCCTGGCTACACCTTC.

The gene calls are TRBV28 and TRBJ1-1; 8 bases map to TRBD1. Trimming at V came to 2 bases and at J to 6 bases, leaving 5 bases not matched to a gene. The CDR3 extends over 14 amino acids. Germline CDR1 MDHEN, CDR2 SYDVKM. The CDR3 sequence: CASSLSRGHAEAFF. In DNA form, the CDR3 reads TGTGCCAGCAGTTTAAGCAGGGGGCATGCTGAAGCTTTCTTT. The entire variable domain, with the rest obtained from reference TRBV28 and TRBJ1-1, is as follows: DVKVTQSSRYLVKRTGEKVFLECVQDMDHENMFWYRQDPGLGLRLIYFSYDVKMKEKGDIPEGYSVSREKKERFSLILESASTNQTSMYLCASSLSRGHAEAFFGQGTRLTVV.

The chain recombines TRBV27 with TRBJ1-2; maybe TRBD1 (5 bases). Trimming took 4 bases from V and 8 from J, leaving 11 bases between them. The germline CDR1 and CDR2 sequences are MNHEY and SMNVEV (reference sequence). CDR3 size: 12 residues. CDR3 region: CASSSGLRGYTF. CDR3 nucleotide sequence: TGTGCCAGCAGTTCGGGACTGAGGGGCTACACCTTC.

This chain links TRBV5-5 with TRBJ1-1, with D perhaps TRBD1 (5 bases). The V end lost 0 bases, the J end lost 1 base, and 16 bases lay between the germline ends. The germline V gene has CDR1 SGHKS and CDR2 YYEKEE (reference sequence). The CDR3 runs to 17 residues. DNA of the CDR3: TGTGCCAGCAGCTTGGTTTTTGGGGTTACAGGGAACACTGAAGCTTTCTTT. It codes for CASSLVFGVTGNTEAFF.

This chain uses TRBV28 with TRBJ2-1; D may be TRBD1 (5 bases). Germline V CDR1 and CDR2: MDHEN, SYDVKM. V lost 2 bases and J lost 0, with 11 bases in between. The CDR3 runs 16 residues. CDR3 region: CASSLRGSSSYNEQFF. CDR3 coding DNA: TGTGCCAGCAGTTTAAGGGGCAGCAGCTCCTACAATGAGCAGTTCTTC.

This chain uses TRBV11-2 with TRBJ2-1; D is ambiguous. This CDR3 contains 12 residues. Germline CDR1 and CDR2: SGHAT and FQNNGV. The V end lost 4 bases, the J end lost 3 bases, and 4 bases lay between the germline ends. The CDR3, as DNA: TGTGCCAGCAGCTATAACTACAATGAGCAGTTCTTC. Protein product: CASSYNYNEQFF.

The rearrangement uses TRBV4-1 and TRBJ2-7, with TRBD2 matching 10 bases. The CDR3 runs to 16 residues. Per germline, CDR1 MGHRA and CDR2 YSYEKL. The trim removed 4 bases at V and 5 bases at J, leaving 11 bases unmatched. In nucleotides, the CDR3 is TGCGCCAGCAGCCCGACGATACTAGCGGGATATAACGAGCAGTACTTC. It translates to CASSPTILAGYNEQYF.

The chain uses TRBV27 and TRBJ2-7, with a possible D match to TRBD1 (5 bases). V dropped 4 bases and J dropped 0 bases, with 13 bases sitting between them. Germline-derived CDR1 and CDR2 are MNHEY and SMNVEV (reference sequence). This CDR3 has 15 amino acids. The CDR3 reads CASSSGQGLSYEQYF. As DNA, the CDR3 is TGTGCCAGCAGTTCAGGGCAGGGCCTCTCCTACGAGCAGTACTTC.

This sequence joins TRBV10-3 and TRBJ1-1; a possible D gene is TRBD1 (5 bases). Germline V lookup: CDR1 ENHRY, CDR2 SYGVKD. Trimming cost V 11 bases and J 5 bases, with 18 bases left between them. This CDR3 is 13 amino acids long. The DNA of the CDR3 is TGTGCCTGTGAGTCGGGGGAATTGACTGAAGCTTTCTTT. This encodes CACESGELTEAFF.

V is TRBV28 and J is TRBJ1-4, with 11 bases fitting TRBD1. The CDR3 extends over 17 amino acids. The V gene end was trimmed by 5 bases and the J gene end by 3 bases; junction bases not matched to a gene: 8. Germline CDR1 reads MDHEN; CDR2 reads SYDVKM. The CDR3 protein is CASSPGQGGTANEKLFF. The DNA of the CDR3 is TGTGCCAGCAGTCCGGGACAGGGGGGGACGGCTAATGAAAAACTGTTTTTT.

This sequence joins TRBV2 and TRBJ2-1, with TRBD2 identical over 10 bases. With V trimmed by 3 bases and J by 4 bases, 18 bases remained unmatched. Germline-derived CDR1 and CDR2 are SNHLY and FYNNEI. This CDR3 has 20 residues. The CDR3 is CASSEALAGPLAGSYNEQFF. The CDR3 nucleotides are TGTGCCAGCAGTGAGGCTCTCGCAGGCCCACTAGCGGGGTCGTACAATGAGCAGTTCTTC.

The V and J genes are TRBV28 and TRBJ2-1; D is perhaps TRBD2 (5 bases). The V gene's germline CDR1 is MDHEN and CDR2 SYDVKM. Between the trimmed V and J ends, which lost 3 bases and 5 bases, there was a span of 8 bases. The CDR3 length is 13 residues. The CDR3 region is CASSLGVHNEQFF. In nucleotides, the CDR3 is TGTGCCAGCAGTTTGGGAGTACACAATGAGCAGTTCTTC.

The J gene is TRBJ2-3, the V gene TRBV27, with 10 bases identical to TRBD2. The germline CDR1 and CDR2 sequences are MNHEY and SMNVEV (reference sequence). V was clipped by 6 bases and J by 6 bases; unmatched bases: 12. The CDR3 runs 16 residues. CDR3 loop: CASSRISSLAGDTQYF. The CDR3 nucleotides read TGTGCCAGCAGCCGTATCTCATCACTAGCGGGGGATACGCAGTATTTT.

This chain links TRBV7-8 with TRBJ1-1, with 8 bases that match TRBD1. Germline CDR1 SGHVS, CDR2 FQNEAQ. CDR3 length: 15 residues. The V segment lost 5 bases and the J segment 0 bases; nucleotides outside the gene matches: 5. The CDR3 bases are TGTGCCAGCAGCCCCCTACAGGGGGTGAACACTGAAGCTTTCTTT. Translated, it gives CASSPLQGVNTEAFF.

For the CDR3, the DNA is TGTGCCAGCAGGAACCTAGCGGGAGGAAATACCGGGGAGCTGTTTTTT. Protein product: CASRNLAGGNTGELFF. The V call is TRBV27, the J call TRBJ2-2; 11 bases line up with TRBD2. J gave up 5 bases and V 6 bases, and 8 bases lay outside the gene matches. CDR1 and CDR2 (germline): MNHEY, SMNVEV (reference sequence). The CDR3 is 16 residues long.

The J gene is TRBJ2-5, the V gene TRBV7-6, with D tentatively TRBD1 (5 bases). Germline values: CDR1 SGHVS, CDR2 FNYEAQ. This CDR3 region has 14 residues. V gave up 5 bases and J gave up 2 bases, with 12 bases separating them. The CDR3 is CASSARTRQETQYF. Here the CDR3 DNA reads TGTGCCAGCAGCGCACGGACAAGACAAGAGACCCAGTACTTC.

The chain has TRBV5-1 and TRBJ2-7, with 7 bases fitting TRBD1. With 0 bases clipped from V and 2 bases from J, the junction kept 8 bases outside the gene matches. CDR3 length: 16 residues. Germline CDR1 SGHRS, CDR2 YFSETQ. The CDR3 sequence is CASSLEGTTGAYEQYF. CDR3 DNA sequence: TGCGCCAGCAGCTTGGAGGGAACAACAGGGGCCTACGAGCAGTACTTC.

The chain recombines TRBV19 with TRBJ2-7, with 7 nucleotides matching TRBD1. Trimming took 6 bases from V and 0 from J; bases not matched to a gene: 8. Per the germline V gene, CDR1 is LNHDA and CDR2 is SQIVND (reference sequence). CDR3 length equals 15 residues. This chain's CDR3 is CASSVEQGSSYEQYF. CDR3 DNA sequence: TGTGCCAGTAGCGTTGAACAGGGGTCCTCCTACGAGCAGTACTTC.

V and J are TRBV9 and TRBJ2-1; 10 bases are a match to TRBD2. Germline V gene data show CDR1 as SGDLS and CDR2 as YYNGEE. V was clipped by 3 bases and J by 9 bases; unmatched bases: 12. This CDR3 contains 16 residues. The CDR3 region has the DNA TGTGCCAGCAGCGGAGCTACTAGCGGGAATGGGGCTGAGCAGTTCTTC. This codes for CASSGATSGNGAEQFF.

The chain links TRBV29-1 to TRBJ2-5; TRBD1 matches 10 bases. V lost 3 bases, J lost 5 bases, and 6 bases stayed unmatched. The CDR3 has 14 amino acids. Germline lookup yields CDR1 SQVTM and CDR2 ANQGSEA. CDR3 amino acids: CSVDGTGDWETQYF. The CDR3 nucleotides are TGCAGCGTTGATGGGACAGGGGACTGGGAGACCCAGTACTTC.

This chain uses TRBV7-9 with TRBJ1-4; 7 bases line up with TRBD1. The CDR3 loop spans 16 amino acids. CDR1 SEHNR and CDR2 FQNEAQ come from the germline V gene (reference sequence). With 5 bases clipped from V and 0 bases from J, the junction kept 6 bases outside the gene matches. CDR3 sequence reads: CASSPPRGATNEKLFF. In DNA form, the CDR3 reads TGTGCCAGCAGCCCCCCCAGGGGGGCAACTAATGAAAAACTGTTTTTT. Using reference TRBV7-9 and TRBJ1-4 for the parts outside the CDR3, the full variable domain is DTGVSQNPRHKITKRGQNVTFRCDPISEHNRLYWYRQTLGQGPEFLTYFQNEAQLEKSRLLSDRFSAERPKGSFSTLEIQRTEQGDSAMYLCASSPPRGATNEKLFFGSGTQLSVL.

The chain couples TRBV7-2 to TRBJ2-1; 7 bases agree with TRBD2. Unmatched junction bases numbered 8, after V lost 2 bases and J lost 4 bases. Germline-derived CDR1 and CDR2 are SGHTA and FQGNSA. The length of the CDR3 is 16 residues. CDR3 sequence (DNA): TGTGCCAGCAGCTTACGACTAGCCGGGTCTTACAATGAGCAGTTCTTC. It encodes CASSLRLAGSYNEQFF.

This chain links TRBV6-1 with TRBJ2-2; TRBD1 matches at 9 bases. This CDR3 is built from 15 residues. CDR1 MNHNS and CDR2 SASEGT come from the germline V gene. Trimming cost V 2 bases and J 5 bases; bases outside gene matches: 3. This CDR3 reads CASSEYRGQTGELFF. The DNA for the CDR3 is TGTGCCAGCAGTGAATACAGGGGGCAAACCGGGGAGCTGTTTTTT.

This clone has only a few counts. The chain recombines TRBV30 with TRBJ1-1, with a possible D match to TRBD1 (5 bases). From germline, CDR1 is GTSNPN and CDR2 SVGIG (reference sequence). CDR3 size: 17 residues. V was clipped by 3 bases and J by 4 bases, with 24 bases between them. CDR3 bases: TGTGCCTGGAGGGAACGTTTCGCTGGAAAGGGGATCACTGAAGCTTTCTTT. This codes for CAWRERFAGKGITEAFF.